The entry below gives a single TCR beta chain sequence along with its context. Its matching antigen is unknown. This entry comes from a study of T cells in Graves' hyperthyroidism and ophthalmopathy. The study, taken as a whole, reports: A model built on 13 V-J features separated ophthalmopathy from stable hyperthyroidism.

The CDR3 is 14 residues long. The germline CDR1 and CDR2 sequences are SGHNT and YYREEE (reference sequence). The ends were cut back, 0 bases at V and 2 bases at J, with 9 bases in the middle. The TCR beta CDR3 regions underwent amplification using RNA transcripts as the source. TCR CDR3 underwent first-round RT-PCR with the HTBI primer set. MiXCR, run by TCRdb on the multiplex PCR reads, gives a single entry per CDR3 protein. In the table there are a few hundred thousand distinct CDR3 sequences, less than 20% of which are singletons. Researchers barred patients who had uncontrolled infection, other autoimmune disease, pregnancy or lactation.

This receptor was taken from a woman in her late teens or twenties with Graves' hyperthyroidism that later progressed to Graves' ophthalmopathy. This chain connects TRBV5-4 to TRBJ2-7; either TRBD1 or TRBD2 may supply D (5 bases each). The sample was blood. CDR3 loop: CASSLGDQAYEQYF. CDR3 bases: TGTGCCAGCAGCTTGGGGGACCAGGCCTACGAGCAGTACTTC. The whole variable domain, remainder taken from reference TRBV5-4 and TRBJ2-7, is ETGVTQSPTHLIKTRGQQVTLRCSSQSGHNTVSWYQQALGQGPQFIFQYYREEENGRGNFPPRFSGLQFPNYSSELNVNALELDDSALYLCASSLGDQAYEQYFGPGTRLTVT.